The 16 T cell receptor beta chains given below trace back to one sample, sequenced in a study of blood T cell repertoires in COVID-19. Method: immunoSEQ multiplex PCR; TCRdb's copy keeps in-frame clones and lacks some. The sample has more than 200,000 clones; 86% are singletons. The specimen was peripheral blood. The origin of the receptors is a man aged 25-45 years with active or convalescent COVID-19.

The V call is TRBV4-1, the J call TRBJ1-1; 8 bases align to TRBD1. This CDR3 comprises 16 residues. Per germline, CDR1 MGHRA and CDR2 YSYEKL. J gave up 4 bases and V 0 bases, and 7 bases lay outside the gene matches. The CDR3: CASSQDRQGIFTEAFF. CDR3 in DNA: TGCGCCAGCAGCCAAGATAGACAGGGGATCTTCACTGAAGCTTTCTTT.

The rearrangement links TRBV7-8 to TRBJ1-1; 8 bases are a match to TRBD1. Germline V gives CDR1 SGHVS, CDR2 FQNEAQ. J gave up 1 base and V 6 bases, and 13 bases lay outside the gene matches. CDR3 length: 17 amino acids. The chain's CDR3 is CASSLTGVRLGNTEAFF. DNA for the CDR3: TGTGCCAGCAGTTTGACAGGGGTCCGTCTCGGGAACACTGAAGCTTTCTTT.

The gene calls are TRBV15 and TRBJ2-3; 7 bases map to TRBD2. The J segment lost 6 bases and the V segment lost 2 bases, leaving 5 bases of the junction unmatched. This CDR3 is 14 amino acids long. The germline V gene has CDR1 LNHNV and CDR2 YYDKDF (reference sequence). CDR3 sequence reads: CATSRPGLRDTQYF. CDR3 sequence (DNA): TGTGCCACCAGCAGACCGGGACTACGGGATACGCAGTATTTT.

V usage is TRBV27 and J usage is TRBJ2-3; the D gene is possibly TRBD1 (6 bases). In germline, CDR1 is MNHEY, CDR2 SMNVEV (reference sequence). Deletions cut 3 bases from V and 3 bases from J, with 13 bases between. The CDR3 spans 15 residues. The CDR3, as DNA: TGTGCCAGCAGTTTGTCCCCAAGGGGGACAGATACGCAGTATTTT. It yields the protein CASSLSPRGTDTQYF.

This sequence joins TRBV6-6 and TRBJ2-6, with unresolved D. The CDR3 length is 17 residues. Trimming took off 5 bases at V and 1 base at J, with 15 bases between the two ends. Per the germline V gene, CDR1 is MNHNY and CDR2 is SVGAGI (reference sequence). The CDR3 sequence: CASSPPRIASGANVLTF. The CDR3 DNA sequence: TGTGCCAGCAGTCCCCCACGCATAGCTTCTGGGGCCAACGTCCTGACTTTC.

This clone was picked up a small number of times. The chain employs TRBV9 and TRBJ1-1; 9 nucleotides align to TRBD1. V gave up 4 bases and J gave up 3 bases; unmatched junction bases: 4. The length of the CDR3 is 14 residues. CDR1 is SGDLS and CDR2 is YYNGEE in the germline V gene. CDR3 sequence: CASSPGDRDTEAFF. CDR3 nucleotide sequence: TGTGCCAGCAGCCCCGGGGACAGGGACACTGAAGCTTTCTTT.

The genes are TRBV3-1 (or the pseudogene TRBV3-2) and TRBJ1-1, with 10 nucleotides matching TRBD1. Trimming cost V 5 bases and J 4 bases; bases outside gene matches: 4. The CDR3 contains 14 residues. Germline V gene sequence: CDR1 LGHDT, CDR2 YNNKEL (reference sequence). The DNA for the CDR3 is TGTGCCAGCAGCAGACAGGGGGCGCGCACTGAAGCTTTCTTT. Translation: CASSRQGARTEAFF.

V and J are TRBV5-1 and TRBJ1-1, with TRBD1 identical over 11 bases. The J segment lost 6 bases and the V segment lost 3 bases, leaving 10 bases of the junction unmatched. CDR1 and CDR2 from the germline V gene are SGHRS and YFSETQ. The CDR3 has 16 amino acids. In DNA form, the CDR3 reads TGCGCCAGCAGCTCTGGACAGGGGGCAGTTTTTGCTGAAGCTTTCTTT. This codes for CASSSGQGAVFAEAFF.

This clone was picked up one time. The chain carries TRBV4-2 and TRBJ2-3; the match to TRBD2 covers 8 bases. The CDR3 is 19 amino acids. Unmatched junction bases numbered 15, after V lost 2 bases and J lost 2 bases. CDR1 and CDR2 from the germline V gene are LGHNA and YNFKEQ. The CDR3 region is CASSQRGSGGPNPTDTQYF. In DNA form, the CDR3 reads TGTGCCAGCAGCCAACGCGGGAGCGGGGGACCCAACCCCACAGATACGCAGTATTTT.

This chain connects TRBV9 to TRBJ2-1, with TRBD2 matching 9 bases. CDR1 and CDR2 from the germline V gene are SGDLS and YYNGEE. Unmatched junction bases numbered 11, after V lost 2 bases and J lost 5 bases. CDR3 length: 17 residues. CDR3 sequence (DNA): TGTGCCAGCAGCGTGGGGGGCGGGACTAGCACCCACAATGAGCAGTTCTTC. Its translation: CASSVGGGTSTHNEQFF.

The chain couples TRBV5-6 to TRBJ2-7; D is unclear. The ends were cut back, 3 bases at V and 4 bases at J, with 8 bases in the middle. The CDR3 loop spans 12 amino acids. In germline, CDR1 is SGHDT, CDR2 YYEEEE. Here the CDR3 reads CASSSQYYEQYF. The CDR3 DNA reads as TGTGCCAGCAGCTCACAGTATTACGAGCAGTACTTC.

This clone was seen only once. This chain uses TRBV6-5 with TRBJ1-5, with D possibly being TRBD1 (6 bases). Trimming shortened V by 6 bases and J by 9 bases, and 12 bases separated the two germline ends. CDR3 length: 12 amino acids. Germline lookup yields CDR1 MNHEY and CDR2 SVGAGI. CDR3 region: CASRWGPGPQHF. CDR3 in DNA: TGTGCCAGCAGATGGGGGCCTGGGCCCCAGCATTTT.

CDR3 sequence: CASSFATSGGHEQYF. In DNA, the CDR3 is TGTGCCAGCAGCTTCGCCACTAGCGGGGGGCACGAGCAGTACTTC. The V gene is TRBV13, the J gene TRBJ2-7, with 12 positions matching TRBD2. The germline V gene has CDR1 PRHDT and CDR2 FYEKMQ (reference sequence). The V segment lost 3 bases and the J segment 5 bases; nucleotides outside the gene matches: 5. The CDR3 is 15 amino acids.

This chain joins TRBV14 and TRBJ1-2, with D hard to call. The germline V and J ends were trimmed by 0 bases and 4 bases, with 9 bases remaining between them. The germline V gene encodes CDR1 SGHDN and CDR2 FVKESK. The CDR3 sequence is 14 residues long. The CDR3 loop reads CASSQEGGLYGYTF. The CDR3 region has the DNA TGTGCCAGCAGCCAAGAGGGAGGGCTCTATGGCTACACCTTC.

The CDR3, as DNA: TGTGCCAGCTCACAACTAGGAGGGAACATTCAGTACTTC. Amino acids: CASSQLGGNIQYF. This sequence joins TRBV18 and TRBJ2-4; D is perhaps TRBD2 (6 bases). Trimming removed 4 bases at V and 7 bases at J, with 11 bases between. This CDR3 has 13 amino acids. Germline CDR1 reads KGHSH; CDR2 reads LQKENI.

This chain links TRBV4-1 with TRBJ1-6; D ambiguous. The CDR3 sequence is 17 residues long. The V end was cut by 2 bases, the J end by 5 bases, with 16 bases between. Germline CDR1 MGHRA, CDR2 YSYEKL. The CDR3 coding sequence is TGCGCCAGCAGCCAAATTCGGTCCCTAAAGAATAATTCACCCCTCCACTTT. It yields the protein CASSQIRSLKNNSPLHF.